This T cell receptor beta chain came from a study of CD8 T cells in ankylosing spondylitis. This CDR3 spans 14 amino acids. The V and J ends lost 3 bases and 1 base respectively, with 6 bases between them. Germline V gene sequence: CDR1 LGHNT, CDR2 FRNRAP. MiXCR was run by TCRdb on the 5' RACE reads, yielding one entry per CDR3 protein. Counted here are a few hundred thousand distinct CDR3 sequences, around 7.6% occurring once; the ten biggest clones make up approximately 14%. Study conclusions and caveats: CD8+ cells made up the disease-linked clones, which were relatively rare in peripheral blood. Reportedly, significant enrichment of disease-linked clones occurred in matched ankylosing spondylitis synovial fluid. Apparently characteristic of ankylosing spondylitis blood was a TCR beta motif (about eight highly homologous variants).

Concerning this clonotype: Its antigen is as yet unknown.

The sequencing input was blood, either unsorted or a sorted T cell fraction (not recorded which). This rearrangement joins TRBV12-5 to TRBJ2-2; no firm D call. The receptor was derived from a male donor with ankylosing spondylitis. CDR3 nucleotides: TGTGCTAGTGGTTTTGCAGAGAACACCGGGGAGCTGTTTTTT. It translates to CASGFAENTGELFF.